This is a list of T cell receptor beta chains from one sample in a study of T cells in Graves' hyperthyroidism and ophthalmopathy. TCRdb used MiXCR to reprocess the multiplex PCR reads, holding one entry per CDR3 protein. The sample records some 490,000 distinct CDR3 sequences, approximately 23% being singletons. Material for sequencing was blood. The receptors derive from a woman in her 70s with Graves' ophthalmopathy. CDR3s include the opening cysteine and the closing phenylalanine or tryptophan. The D gene is left open where the match is weak. Rows may omit the clone size; those that give it use once, few, many or a size class.

D gene: TRBD2; clone size: few; J gene: TRBJ2-1; CDR3 length: 16; V gene: TRBV7-9; CDR3 protein: CASSLEISGRYNEQFF; CDR3 DNA: TGTGCCAGCAGCTTAGAGATTAGCGGGAGGTACAATGAGCAGTTCTTC
D gene: TRBD2; clone size: .; J gene: TRBJ2-7; CDR3 length: 17; V gene: TRBV18; CDR3 protein: CASSPRTSGGVSYEQYF; CDR3 DNA: TGTGCCAGCTCACCAAGGACTAGCGGGGGGGTTTCCTACGAGCAGTACTTC
D gene: .; clone size: .; J gene: TRBJ2-3; CDR3 length: 11; V gene: TRBV10-3; CDR3 protein: CAISLADTQYF; CDR3 DNA: TGTGCCATCAGTTTAGCTGATACGCAGTATTTT
D gene: TRBD1; clone size: many; J gene: TRBJ1-1; CDR3 length: 14; V gene: TRBV7-9; CDR3 protein: CASSLGQPNTEAFF; CDR3 DNA: TGTGCCAGCAGCTTGGGACAGCCGAACACTGAAGCTTTCTTT
D gene: .; clone size: .; J gene: TRBJ2-7; CDR3 length: 12; V gene: TRBV10-3; CDR3 protein: CAISGKSYEQYF; CDR3 DNA: TGTGCCATCAGTGGGAAATCCTACGAGCAGTACTTC
D gene: TRBD1; clone size: few; J gene: TRBJ2-3; CDR3 length: 16; V gene: TRBV28; CDR3 protein: CASSLGTGYGTDTQYF; CDR3 DNA: TGTGCCAGCAGCCTAGGGACAGGGTATGGAACAGATACGCAGTATTTT
D gene: TRBD2; clone size: once; J gene: TRBJ2-1; CDR3 length: 18; V gene: TRBV19; CDR3 protein: CASSIKRTSGRYRNEQFF; CDR3 DNA: TGTGCCAGTAGTATAAAGCGAACTAGCGGGAGGTATAGAAATGAGCAGTTCTTC
D gene: .; clone size: .; J gene: TRBJ1-1; CDR3 length: 12; V gene: TRBV7-2; CDR3 protein: CASSLDHTEAFF; CDR3 DNA: TGTGCCAGCAGCTTAGATCACACTGAAGCTTTCTTT
D gene: TRBD1; clone size: .; J gene: TRBJ2-4; CDR3 length: 15; V gene: TRBV6-5; CDR3 protein: CASSYNRGTRNIQYF; CDR3 DNA: TGTGCCAGCAGTTACAACAGGGGGACGCGGAACATTCAGTACTTC
D gene: TRBD1; clone size: many; J gene: TRBJ2-7; CDR3 length: 14; V gene: TRBV20-1; CDR3 protein: CSASRGQGVSEQYF; CDR3 DNA: TGCAGTGCTAGCCGGGGACAGGGGGTTAGCGAGCAGTACTTC
D gene: .; clone size: .; J gene: TRBJ2-7; CDR3 length: 17; V gene: TRBV7-9; CDR3 protein: CASSLVGSGTLSYEQYF; CDR3 DNA: TGTGCCAGCAGCTTAGTCGGAAGCGGGACACTCTCCTACGAGCAGTACTTC
D gene: TRBD1; clone size: .; J gene: TRBJ1-4; CDR3 length: 17; V gene: TRBV5-1; CDR3 protein: CASSIQGQGQTNEKLFF; CDR3 DNA: TGCGCCAGCAGCATCCAGGGACAGGGGCAAACTAATGAAAAACTGTTTTTT
D gene: .; clone size: .; J gene: TRBJ2-4; CDR3 length: 13; V gene: TRBV12-3/TRBV12-4; CDR3 protein: CASSLQIGDIQYF; CDR3 DNA: TGTGCCAGCAGTTTACAGATAGGAGACATTCAGTACTTC
D gene: .; clone size: few; J gene: TRBJ1-5; CDR3 length: 13; V gene: TRBV30; CDR3 protein: CAWSVSGTQPQHF; CDR3 DNA: TGTGCCTGGAGTGTATCAGGAACTCAGCCCCAGCATTTT
D gene: .; clone size: .; J gene: TRBJ2-2; CDR3 length: 14; V gene: TRBV5-6; CDR3 protein: CASSFTGRIGELFF; CDR3 DNA: TGTGCCAGCAGCTTCACGGGCCGTATCGGGGAGCTGTTTTTT
D gene: .; clone size: .; J gene: TRBJ2-7; CDR3 length: 15; V gene: TRBV19; CDR3 protein: CASSIGDTRSYEQYF; CDR3 DNA: TGTGCCAGTAGTATAGGAGACACGAGGAGCTACGAGCAGTACTTC
D gene: .; clone size: .; J gene: TRBJ2-2; CDR3 length: 18; V gene: TRBV5-1; CDR3 protein: CASRGGRGSPANTGELFF; CDR3 DNA: TGCGCCAGCAGGGGAGGCCGGGGCTCACCGGCGAACACCGGGGAGCTGTTTTTT
D gene: .; clone size: .; J gene: TRBJ1-1; CDR3 length: 15; V gene: TRBV5-1; CDR3 protein: CASSPAPGLNTEAFF; CDR3 DNA: TGCGCCAGCAGCCCCGCTCCAGGTCTGAACACTGAAGCTTTCTTT
D gene: .; clone size: .; J gene: TRBJ1-2; CDR3 length: 13; V gene: TRBV10-3; CDR3 protein: CAISSGAGDGYTF; CDR3 DNA: TGTGCCATCTCTTCGGGGGCAGGGGATGGCTACACCTTC
D gene: .; clone size: .; J gene: TRBJ2-3; CDR3 length: 13; V gene: TRBV27; CDR3 protein: CASSKSGTDTQYF; CDR3 DNA: TGTGCCAGCAGCAAGTCCGGCACAGATACGCAGTATTTT
D gene: .; clone size: .; J gene: TRBJ2-5; CDR3 length: 13; V gene: TRBV6-1; CDR3 protein: CASRRQLQETQYF; CDR3 DNA: TGTGCCAGCAGGCGACAGTTACAAGAGACCCAGTACTTC
D gene: .; clone size: .; J gene: TRBJ1-1; CDR3 length: 13; V gene: TRBV12-3/TRBV12-4; CDR3 protein: CASSSDSRSEAFF; CDR3 DNA: TGTGCCAGCAGCTCGGACAGTCGGAGCGAAGCTTTCTTT
D gene: TRBD2; clone size: .; J gene: TRBJ2-1; CDR3 length: 15; V gene: TRBV15; CDR3 protein: CATSGTSGVYNEQFF; CDR3 DNA: TGTGCCACCAGCGGGACTAGCGGGGTATACAATGAGCAGTTCTTC
D gene: TRBD1; clone size: .; J gene: TRBJ2-7; CDR3 length: 17; V gene: TRBV5-1; CDR3 protein: CASSLDPGGSSSYEQYF; CDR3 DNA: TGCGCCAGCAGCTTGGACCCAGGGGGTTCTTCCTCCTACGAGCAGTACTTC
D gene: .; clone size: .; J gene: TRBJ2-1; CDR3 length: 17; V gene: TRBV28; CDR3 protein: CASSPSLGGVSYNEQFF; CDR3 DNA: TGTGCCAGCAGCCCTAGCTTGGGGGGAGTCTCCTACAATGAGCAGTTCTTC
D gene: .; clone size: .; J gene: TRBJ1-1; CDR3 length: 15; V gene: TRBV12-3/TRBV12-4; CDR3 protein: CASSLRGQPNTEAFF; CDR3 DNA: TGTGCCAGCAGTTTAAGGGGTCAGCCGAACACTGAAGCTTTCTTT
D gene: TRBD1; clone size: many; J gene: TRBJ1-5; CDR3 length: 14; V gene: TRBV6-1; CDR3 protein: CASSQGQGNQPQHF; CDR3 DNA: TGTGCCAGCAGTCAAGGACAGGGGAATCAGCCCCAGCATTTT
D gene: .; clone size: few; J gene: TRBJ2-5; CDR3 length: 14; V gene: TRBV15; CDR3 protein: CATSRGERPETQYF; CDR3 DNA: TGTGCCACCAGCAGAGGCGAGCGTCCAGAGACCCAGTACTTC
D gene: .; clone size: many; J gene: TRBJ2-1; CDR3 length: 15; V gene: TRBV7-2; CDR3 protein: CASSLSGQIYNEQFF; CDR3 DNA: TGTGCCAGCAGCTTATCAGGACAGATCTACAATGAGCAGTTCTTC
D gene: .; clone size: .; J gene: TRBJ1-5; CDR3 length: 15; V gene: TRBV20-1; CDR3 protein: CSARVSTDSNQPQHF; CDR3 DNA: TGCAGTGCTAGAGTTTCGACAGATAGCAATCAGCCCCAGCATTTT
D gene: .; clone size: .; J gene: TRBJ1-2; CDR3 length: 15; V gene: TRBV6-1; CDR3 protein: CASSETTGTPYGYTF; CDR3 DNA: TGTGCCAGCAGTGAGACTACCGGGACACCCTATGGCTACACCTTC
D gene: .; clone size: few; J gene: TRBJ2-7; CDR3 length: 14; V gene: TRBV5-1; CDR3 protein: CASSPGYTSYEQYF; CDR3 DNA: TGCGCCAGCAGCCCGGGATATACCTCCTACGAGCAGTACTTC
D gene: TRBD1; clone size: .; J gene: TRBJ1-5; CDR3 length: 14; V gene: TRBV20-1; CDR3 protein: CSALNTGGSQPQHF; CDR3 DNA: TGCAGTGCTCTAAATACAGGGGGCTCCCAGCCCCAGCATTTT
D gene: .; clone size: many; J gene: TRBJ2-1; CDR3 length: 15; V gene: TRBV12-3/TRBV12-4; CDR3 protein: CASSLYGGSYNEQFF; CDR3 DNA: TGTGCCAGCAGTTTGTACGGGGGCTCCTACAATGAGCAGTTCTTC
D gene: TRBD2; clone size: few; J gene: TRBJ2-3; CDR3 length: 16; V gene: TRBV5-1; CDR3 protein: CASNTGLAGPTDTQYF; CDR3 DNA: TGCGCCAGCAACACGGGACTAGCGGGCCCCACAGATACGCAGTATTTT
D gene: .; clone size: once; J gene: TRBJ2-5; CDR3 length: 15; V gene: TRBV7-9; CDR3 protein: CASILTGSNGETQYF; CDR3 DNA: TGTGCCAGCATCCTAACAGGGAGTAACGGGGAGACCCAGTACTTC
D gene: .; clone size: many; J gene: TRBJ1-1; CDR3 length: 14; V gene: TRBV6-5; CDR3 protein: CASSYLPRDTEAFF; CDR3 DNA: TGTGCCAGCAGTTACTTGCCCCGGGACACTGAAGCTTTCTTT
D gene: .; clone size: .; J gene: TRBJ2-1; CDR3 length: 14; V gene: TRBV7-3; CDR3 protein: CASSLERAYNEQFF; CDR3 DNA: TGTGCCAGCAGCTTAGAACGGGCCTACAATGAGCAGTTCTTC
D gene: .; clone size: .; J gene: TRBJ2-7; CDR3 length: 13; V gene: TRBV20-1; CDR3 protein: CSAPQSGNYEQYF; CDR3 DNA: TGCAGTGCCCCTCAATCGGGTAACTACGAGCAGTACTTC
D gene: .; clone size: many; J gene: TRBJ2-3; CDR3 length: 12; V gene: TRBV2; CDR3 protein: CASRELTDTQYF; CDR3 DNA: TGTGCCAGTCGCGAACTCACAGATACGCAGTATTTT
D gene: TRBD1; clone size: few; J gene: TRBJ2-7; CDR3 length: 14; V gene: TRBV10-3; CDR3 protein: CAADSGTAFYEQYF; CDR3 DNA: TGTGCCGCAGACTCGGGGACAGCCTTCTACGAGCAGTACTTC
D gene: TRBD1; clone size: few; J gene: TRBJ2-1; CDR3 length: 14; V gene: TRBV4-3; CDR3 protein: CASSLGQGGLEQFF; CDR3 DNA: TGCGCCAGCAGCCTTGGACAGGGAGGACTTGAGCAGTTCTTC
D gene: .; clone size: once; J gene: TRBJ2-6; CDR3 length: 17; V gene: TRBV4-2; CDR3 protein: CASSQEGGRTGANVLTF; CDR3 DNA: TGTGCCAGCAGCCAAGAGGGGGGAAGAACTGGGGCCAACGTCCTGACTTTC
D gene: TRBD2; clone size: few; J gene: TRBJ2-7; CDR3 length: 19; V gene: TRBV20-1; CDR3 protein: CSARDHGELAGARSYEQYF; CDR3 DNA: TGCAGTGCTAGAGATCATGGGGAGCTAGCGGGAGCAAGGAGCTACGAGCAGTACTTC
D gene: .; clone size: many; J gene: TRBJ2-7; CDR3 length: 13; V gene: TRBV7-2; CDR3 protein: CASSLGTLYEQYF; CDR3 DNA: TGTGCCAGCAGCTTAGGGACTCTCTACGAGCAGTACTTC
D gene: .; clone size: few; J gene: TRBJ1-1; CDR3 length: 15; V gene: TRBV19; CDR3 protein: CASSPQQTGNTEAFF; CDR3 DNA: TGTGCCAGTAGCCCACAACAGACAGGGAACACTGAAGCTTTCTTT
D gene: TRBD1; clone size: .; J gene: TRBJ2-5; CDR3 length: 12; V gene: TRBV29-1; CDR3 protein: CSVELMAGTGYF; CDR3 DNA: TGCAGCGTTGAACTGATGGCCGGGACAGGGTACTTC
D gene: .; clone size: few; J gene: TRBJ1-5; CDR3 length: 14; V gene: TRBV6-1; CDR3 protein: CASSAIDSNQPQHF; CDR3 DNA: TGTGCCAGCAGTGCAATTGATAGCAATCAGCCCCAGCATTTT
D gene: TRBD1; clone size: .; J gene: TRBJ2-2; CDR3 length: 15; V gene: TRBV19; CDR3 protein: CATYDRGGNTGELFF; CDR3 DNA: TGTGCCACGTATGACAGGGGGGGGAACACCGGGGAGCTGTTTTTT
D gene: .; clone size: many; J gene: TRBJ1-2; CDR3 length: 15; V gene: TRBV7-2; CDR3 protein: CASSPGPRGGNGYTF; CDR3 DNA: TGTGCCAGCAGCCCAGGGCCCCGGGGCGGGAATGGCTACACCTTC
D gene: .; clone size: .; J gene: TRBJ2-5; CDR3 length: 14; V gene: TRBV28; CDR3 protein: CASKITPRQETQYF; CDR3 DNA: TGTGCCAGCAAAATTACACCGCGCCAAGAGACCCAGTACTTC
D gene: .; clone size: .; J gene: TRBJ2-7; CDR3 length: 15; V gene: TRBV3-1; CDR3 protein: CASSPNWDTAYEQYF; CDR3 DNA: TGTGCCAGCAGCCCGAATTGGGACACAGCCTACGAGCAGTACTTC